This TCR beta chain was obtained from a study of spatial heterogeneity in lung cancer. Study-level background: An average of more than ten raw reads was observed per unique TCR and UMI combination.

The CDR3 is 18 residues long. V shed 7 bases and J shed 4 bases, with 25 bases lying between them. TCRdb re-called the 5' RACE reads with MiXCR, one entry per CDR3 protein. The sample includes approximately 92,000 distinct CDR3 sequences, over 9.5% of them seen just once. The time point is: sample taken at primary tumor resection. Whole RNA from tumor, nontumor lung or frozen PBMC was sequenced unsorted. The sequence came from a male donor with early-stage non-small cell lung cancer. The input for sequencing was PBMCs, taken at surgery. V is TRBV23-1 and J is TRBJ1-4; possible D gene TRBD1, 6 bases. Being an ORF, TRBV23-1 has a function that is uncertain. The CDR3, as DNA: TGCGCCAGCACCCCTCCCTACTGGGCGGGGGCGGATAATGAAAAACTGTTTTTT. Translation gives CASTPPYWAGADNEKLFF.